The sequence of this T cell receptor beta chain was determined in a study of blood T cell repertoires in COVID-19. Study-wide context: The samples span acute and convalescent COVID-19 from the United States, Italy and Spain. From T cells, B-cell-depleted T cells, or PBMCs came the material, which was cDNA or gDNA.

Study members were between roughly 18 and 89 years old and lived in 24 US regions. Each recovered donor of Cohort 3 presented with two negative PCRs, clearance, or symptom resolution. Germline V CDR1 and CDR2: SGDLS, YYNGEE. The CDR3 sequence is 16 residues long. J was trimmed by 0 bases and V by 0 bases; bases with no gene match: 1. Here immunoSEQ multiplex PCR was the method, and the copy in TCRdb shows in-frame clones only, minus some. The profile shows roughly 160,000 clones, 82% of them singletons. This TCR came from a man in his sixties who had recovered from COVID-19. Sequenced sample: PBMCs or T cells enriched from blood (not recorded which). The J gene is TRBJ2-2, the V gene TRBV9; 8 nucleotides match TRBD1. This CDR3 reads CASSVEGQANTGELFF. The DNA for the CDR3 is TGTGCCAGCAGCGTAGAGGGACAGGCGAACACCGGGGAGCTGTTTTTT.